The sequence of this T cell receptor beta chain was determined in a study of cytotoxic CD8 clonotypes in ibrutinib-treated CLL (dated by TCRdb to 2020 to 2023). As for the study more broadly: The cohort included more than 14 treatment-naive and roughly 10 relapsed/refractory patients; around 18 were IGHV unmutated. Responses were partial in roughly 24 patients and complete in 2; after median approximately 67 months follow-up, roughly 15 stayed in remission and roughly twelve progressed. Response samples were taken after a median of approximately 12 months on treatment, ranging from about 6 to 40 months. An average of roughly 250,000 productive templates and some 100,000 productive rearrangements was obtained per sample. Longitudinal samples were obtainable from about 30% of the 86 participants in the trial. Cryopreserved peripheral blood mononuclear cells were obtained prior to treatment, at the time of response, and at either disease progression or sustained remission. Every sample from remission and from progressive disease was obtained while the patients were still on ibrutinib. Results and caveats for the whole study, not just this receptor: At baseline, clonality was higher than in age-matched healthy donors and showed a strong correlation with circulating CD8+ T-cell counts. Lymph node repertoires were not examined, and the timing of sampling was not matched between patients in sustained remission and those whose disease progressed. Clonality rose at ibrutinib response, remained stable during sustained remission, and dropped back toward baseline at progression. Public clonotypes were rare and either shrank or stayed stable during treatment, and the rise in clonality at ibrutinib response reflected expansion of private clonotypes.

A MiSeq instrument was used for deep resolution sequencing, which targeted depths ranging from 1 in 1 million up to 1 in 200,000 T cells, with coverage averaging 10x for each clonotype. The immunoSEQ hsTCRB Kit was used to generate TCR beta libraries. Per the authors' processing: Data were analyzed with ImmunoSEQ Data Assistant and ImmunoSEQ Analyzer, with V, D and J genes assigned per IMGT definitions. Clonality, which ranges from 0 to 1, was calculated by subtracting the normalized Shannon entropy of productive rearrangement frequencies from one. Public clonotype analysis was restricted to overrepresented clonotypes comprising at least 0.05% of each patient's repertoire. More than ten repertoires from age-matched healthy donors, obtained from immuneACCESS, served as clonality controls. This immuneACCESS table, as held by TCRdb, lists in-frame sequences with V and J called but not all clones. Of the missing ones, under half trace to an unresolved V gene in checked studies; the others have no known cause. V and J calls and clone size are as listed in that table; D and trimming were resolved from the DNA. Counted in this sample were 150,000 to 200,000 clones; 70% to 90% of them appeared once. The ten largest clonotypes hold 3% to 3.5% of the sample.

In regard to this clone: It lacks a known antigen. Nothing much larger sits one base from this clone, and base qualities are not available.

The time point label here, explained by the study, means: progressive disease on ibrutinib. For TCR beta library preparation, around 2 micrograms of genomic DNA were isolated from cryopreserved PBMCs. Longitudinal blood samples from CLL patients on ibrutinib monotherapy were analyzed using high-throughput TCR beta sequencing. The patients took part in an open-label, single-center phase 2 trial of ibrutinib monotherapy. The source was PBMCs, collected at disease progression, from a patient treated with ibrutinib. The receptor was derived from a human donor with chronic lymphocytic leukemia.

The nucleotide sequence is TGTGCCAGCAGTTACGGGGGCAGTCAGCGGGAGCAGTACTTC. Translated, it gives CASSYGGSQREQYF. The chain was built from TRBV6-6 and TRBJ2-7; 6 matching bases give a weak D call of TRBD1. Trimming costs V 2 bases and J 7 bases, and their ends lie 15 bases apart. The germline V gene (reference sequence) gives CDR1 as MNHNY and CDR2 as SVGAGI. The cysteine opens and the phenylalanine closes a CDR3 of 14 amino acids. Only CDR3 DNA is held: 42 bases, read in frame from base 1.